The rows below give T cell receptor beta chains drawn from one sample of a study of PD-L1 blockade in urothelial cancer. Profiling relied on immunoSEQ multiplex PCR, and the TCRdb table lists in-frame clones only, not all of them. The sample lists about 130,000 clones, approximately 85% seen once, with roughly 2.4% in the top ten. This specimen was PBMCs, taken around atezolizumab (anti-PD-L1) treatment. The receptors shown here come from a man aged 50 to 59 with urothelial cancer. CDR3s include the opening cysteine and the closing phenylalanine or tryptophan. Fields, in order: V gene, D gene, J gene, clone size, CDR3 DNA, CDR3 protein. A D gene is named only where the DNA matches it firmly. Not all rows give a size; the values are once, few, many and, for expanded clones, a class.

>TRBV29-1|TRBD1|TRBJ1-1|NA
TGCAGCGTTTACCGGGACAGCTTGAACACTGAAGCTTTCTTT
CSVYRDSLNTEAFF
>TRBV10-3|TRBD1|TRBJ2-3|NA
TGTGCCATCAGTGAGTCGAGGGGGCGATCTGCAGATACGCAGTATTTT
CAISESRGRSADTQYF
>TRBV28|NA|TRBJ1-2|NA
TGTGCCAGCAGTTTAACTATCGCCAGGGCCTTTTATGGCTACACCTTC
CASSLTIARAFYGYTF
>TRBV19|TRBD2|TRBJ2-1|NA
TGTGCCAGTAGTATTGGTGTTGCGGGAGGGCCCGGCAATGAGCAGTTCTTC
CASSIGVAGGPGNEQFF
>TRBV5-1|NA|TRBJ2-1|once
TGCGCCAGCAGTGTAGCGAGCTCCTACAATGAGCAGTTCTTC
CASSVASSYNEQFF
>TRBV7-2|NA|TRBJ2-2|NA
TGTGCCAGCAGCTTAGCGGGGCAAAACACCGGGGAGCTGTTTTTT
CASSLAGQNTGELFF
>TRBV11-2|NA|TRBJ2-2|NA
TGTGCCAGCAGCTTGGGGCGGCCTTTGACCGGGGAGCTGTTTTTT
CASSLGRPLTGELFF
>TRBV9|NA|TRBJ1-1|NA
TGTGCCAGCAGCGTAGAGGCCTTGGGGCCCACTGAAGCTTTCTTT
CASSVEALGPTEAFF
>TRBV7-2|NA|TRBJ1-2|NA
TGTGCCAGCAGCTTAATAGGACAGAACTATGGCTACACCTTC
CASSLIGQNYGYTF
>TRBV27|TRBD1|TRBJ2-7|NA
TGTGCCAGCAGTATTCAGGGGGCGGTCTCCTACGAGCAGTACTTC
CASSIQGAVSYEQYF
>TRBV21-1|NA|TRBJ1-1|NA
TGTGCCAGCACCAGGACAGGGGGGGACCCTGAAGCTTTCTTT
CASTRTGGDPEAFF
>TRBV2|NA|TRBJ2-1|NA
TGTGCCACCGTTCCGGGTGAGCAGTTCTTC
CATVPGEQFF
>TRBV7-3|NA|TRBJ1-2|many
TGTGCCAGCAGCTTACGGGGGGATGGCTACACCTTC
CASSLRGDGYTF
>TRBV6-1|NA|TRBJ1-4|NA
TGTGCCAGCAGGACAGGACGAAATGAAAAACTGTTTTTT
CASRTGRNEKLFF
>TRBV7-8|TRBD1|TRBJ1-2|NA
TGTGCCAGCAGCTTAGGTCGGGACAGGGGGTATGGCTACACCTTC
CASSLGRDRGYGYTF
>TRBV9|TRBD1|TRBJ1-3|NA
TGTGCCAGCAGCCATCGGGACAGCATAAACACCATATATTTT
CASSHRDSINTIYF
>TRBV28|TRBD1|TRBJ2-5|NA
TGTGCCAGCGGTTCCGCCACAACACAGGGGGGTAAGACCCAGTACTTC
CASGSATTQGGKTQYF
>TRBV10-3|NA|TRBJ2-1|NA
TGTGCCATCAGTGAGCCACGACATCTACTAGATTCGATCAATGAGCAGTTCTTC
CAISEPRHLLDSINEQFF
>TRBV4-1|TRBD1|TRBJ1-6|once
TGCGCCAGCAGCCCATTGGACAGGGGCAGGGGTTCACCCCTCCACTTT
CASSPLDRGRGSPLHF
>TRBV2|NA|TRBJ1-5|once
TGTGCCAGCTTGGGCGACCACAATCAGCCCCAGCATTTT
CASLGDHNQPQHF
>TRBV6-6|TRBD2|TRBJ2-1|NA
TGTGCCAGCAGCGGACTAGCGGGACCCAATGAGCAGTTCTTC
CASSGLAGPNEQFF
>TRBV29-1|TRBD2|TRBJ2-2|NA
TGCAGCGTTGAGTGGGGCGGGAGTGGTACCGGGGAGCTGTTTTTT
CSVEWGGSGTGELFF
>TRBV7-2|TRBD1|TRBJ1-2|few
TGTGCCAGCAGCCCAGGGGGCAGGGCCTACACCTTC
CASSPGGRAYTF
>TRBV30|TRBD2|TRBJ2-3|NA
TGTGCCTGGAGTGTACTAGCGGGAGGTCCTAGCACAGATACGCAGTATTTT
CAWSVLAGGPSTDTQYF
>TRBV6-1|TRBD2|TRBJ2-5|NA
TGTGCCAGCAGGAGGGGTAGCGGGACCCAAGAGACCCAGTACTTC
CASRRGSGTQETQYF